The 32 T cell receptor beta chains listed next were all sequenced from one sample in a study of blood T cell repertoires in COVID-19. The method was immunoSEQ multiplex PCR; TCRdb's version includes in-frame clones alone and lacks a portion of them. The table includes 150,000 to 200,000 clones, about 88% detected once. What was sequenced was peripheral blood. The receptors originated from an elderly woman in a cohort sampled during active or convalescent COVID-19.

The CDR3: CAWVKQGAPGANVLTF. The CDR3 DNA is TGTGCCTGGGTTAAGCAGGGGGCCCCTGGGGCCAACGTCCTGACTTTC. This chain uses TRBV30 with TRBJ2-6; the match to TRBD1 covers 8 bases. The germline CDR1 and CDR2 sequences are GTSNPN and SVGIG (reference sequence). V shed 5 bases and J 2 bases; nucleotides not matched to a gene: 8. The CDR3 has 16 amino acids.

The sample holds a few counts of this clone. This chain joins TRBV9 and TRBJ1-5; 9 nucleotides match TRBD1. There are 14 residues in the CDR3. CDR1 SGDLS and CDR2 YYNGEE come from the germline V gene. V shed 2 bases and J 6 bases; nucleotides not matched to a gene: 3. This CDR3 is CASSVGTGSQPQHF. DNA of the CDR3: TGTGCCAGCAGCGTCGGGACAGGGAGTCAGCCCCAGCATTTT.

The V gene is TRBV7-2, the J gene TRBJ1-5; tentatively, D is TRBD1 (6 bases). CDR3 length: 15 residues. Trimming left V 2 bases short and J 6 bases short, with 14 bases between. The germline V gene has CDR1 SGHTA and CDR2 FQGNSA. CDR3 nucleotides: TGTGCCAGCAGCTTATCGTCGAGAGGGGGTCAGCCCCAGCATTTT. Translated, it gives CASSLSSRGGQPQHF.

This clone was recorded a few times. The chain employs TRBV5-6 and TRBJ2-3; D not resolved. The CDR3 extends over 11 amino acids. The germline CDR1 and CDR2 sequences are SGHDT and YYEEEE. Trimming stripped 4 bases from V and 5 bases from J, with 5 bases between. The chain's CDR3 is CASSLRDTQYF. In nucleotides, the CDR3 is TGTGCCAGCAGCCTAAGAGATACGCAGTATTTT.

The V call is TRBV6-2 or TRBV6-3, the J call TRBJ1-2; TRBD1 is a possible D gene (6 bases). The length of the CDR3 is 15 residues. CDR1 and CDR2 (germline): MNHEY, SVGEGT. The ends were cut back, 0 bases at V and 4 bases at J, with 12 bases in the middle. In DNA, the CDR3 is TGTGCCAGCAGTTACTCGTGGCAGGGGATCTATGGCTACACCTTC. This codes for CASSYSWQGIYGYTF.

The V and J genes are TRBV19 and TRBJ1-5, with D unclear. The germline V gene encodes CDR1 LNHDA and CDR2 SQIVND (reference sequence). Trimming removed 5 bases at V and 2 bases at J, with 13 bases between. CDR3 size: 15 residues. CDR3 sequence (DNA): TGTGCCAGTAGTGGCAGTAATTATGGCAATCAGCCCCAGCATTTT. It translates to CASSGSNYGNQPQHF.

J is TRBJ1-1 and V is TRBV18; tentatively, D is TRBD1 (6 bases). The germline V gene has CDR1 KGHSH and CDR2 LQKENI. The CDR3 spans 13 residues. V lost 4 bases and J lost 4, with 10 bases in between. Here the CDR3 reads CASSLGQPTEAFF. In DNA form, the CDR3 reads TGTGCCAGCTCACTCGGACAGCCCACTGAAGCTTTCTTT.

The CDR3: CASSVGRMNTEAFF. The CDR3 nucleotides are TGTGCCAGCAGTGTTGGGAGGATGAACACTGAAGCTTTCTTT. This chain connects TRBV2 to TRBJ1-1, with D uncertain. In germline, CDR1 is SNHLY, CDR2 FYNNEI. V lost 4 bases and J 0 bases, leaving 9 bases between the germline ends. The CDR3 is 14 amino acids.

CDR3 in DNA: TGTGCCAGCAGCCCTCCGGTCCTAGGCTTCGGGGAGCTGTTTTTT. Its protein product is CASSPPVLGFGELFF. V and J are TRBV6-2 or TRBV6-3 and TRBJ2-2; D remains unclear. The CDR3 length is 15 residues. V gave up 6 bases and J gave up 7 bases, with 18 bases separating them. CDR1 MNHEY and CDR2 SVGEGT come from the germline V gene.

The V and J genes are TRBV15 and TRBJ1-6; D unresolved. The ends were cut back, 2 bases at V and 5 bases at J, with 10 bases in the middle. The CDR3 is 15 amino acids. Germline V CDR1 and CDR2: LNHNV, YYDKDF (reference sequence). CDR3 coding DNA: TGTGCCACCAGCAGACCGACATTGGATAATTCACCCCTCCACTTT. This translates into CATSRPTLDNSPLHF.

This clone has only one observation. This sequence joins TRBV11-3 and TRBJ2-1, with a weak D call TRBD2 (5 bases). The CDR3 covers 15 residues. V was pared by 5 bases and J by 7 bases, with 18 bases between. The germline V gene has CDR1 SGHNT and CDR2 YENEEA. The CDR3 is CASSRRYGELNEQFF. In nucleotides, the CDR3 is TGTGCCAGCAGCCGGAGGTACGGAGAGTTGAATGAGCAGTTCTTC.

The CDR3 nucleotides read TGTGCCAGCAGTCTACGACTAGCCAGGGGCGCCGGGGAGCTGTTTTTT. Protein product: CASSLRLARGAGELFF. The V gene is TRBV28, the J gene TRBJ2-2, with a possible D match to TRBD2 (7 bases). The V and J ends lost 5 bases and 6 bases respectively, with 19 bases between them. Germline V lookup: CDR1 MDHEN, CDR2 SYDVKM. There are 16 residues in the CDR3.

J is TRBJ2-1 and V is TRBV7-9; TRBD2 might be the D (5 bases). This CDR3 spans 14 amino acids. Germline V gene lookup returns CDR1 SEHNR and CDR2 FQNEAQ (reference sequence). V lost 3 bases and J lost 8, with 14 bases in between. CDR3 in amino acids: CASSFREVTYEQFF. DNA of the CDR3: TGTGCCAGCAGCTTTCGGGAAGTAACCTATGAGCAGTTCTTC.

V usage is TRBV7-2 and J usage is TRBJ2-3; D call uncertain. The CDR3 totals 12 residues. Germline V gene sequence: CDR1 SGHTA, CDR2 FQGNSA. V gave up 5 bases and J gave up 3 bases, with 6 bases separating them. CDR3 bases: TGTGCCAGCAGCCCTATGACAGATACGCAGTATTTT. Encoded protein: CASSPMTDTQYF.

This rearrangement joins TRBV19 to TRBJ1-1; a possible D gene is TRBD1 (5 bases). Between the trimmed V and J ends, which lost 7 bases and 6 bases, there was a span of 18 bases. The CDR3 is 14 amino acids. Looked up from germline, CDR1 is LNHDA and CDR2 is SQIVND (reference sequence). CDR3 region: CASTSDSLISEAFF. The CDR3 DNA reads TGTGCCAGTACCTCAGACAGCCTAATATCTGAAGCTTTCTTT.

This chain's CDR3 is CASSFSGDYTEAFF. CDR3 bases: TGCGCCAGCAGCTTCTCAGGGGATTACACTGAAGCTTTCTTT. J is TRBJ1-1 and V is TRBV5-1, with a weak D call TRBD1 (6 bases). Between the trimmed V and J ends, which lost 2 bases and 3 bases, there was a span of 11 bases. CDR3 size: 14 residues. Per germline, CDR1 SGHRS and CDR2 YFSETQ. The complete variable domain, with remaining parts taken from reference TRBV5-1 and TRBJ1-1, reads KAGVTQTPRYLIKTRGQQVTLSCSPISGHRSVSWYQQTPGQGLQFLFEYFSETQRNKGNFPGRFSGRQFSNSRSEMNVSTLELGDSALYLCASSFSGDYTEAFFGQGTRLTVV.

The chain has TRBV5-4 and TRBJ1-6, with D perhaps matching TRBD1 (5 bases). CDR1 and CDR2 from the germline V gene are SGHNT and YYREEE (reference sequence). The V and J ends lost 4 bases and 10 bases respectively, with 15 bases between them. The length of the CDR3 is 14 residues. CDR3 DNA sequence: TGTGCCAGCAGCCCCACCAGGGTGGGATCACCCCTCCACTTT. It specifies CASSPTRVGSPLHF.

The rearrangement joins TRBV5-4 to TRBJ1-1; D not resolved. Per the germline V gene, CDR1 is SGHNT and CDR2 is YYREEE (reference sequence). The CDR3 is made up of 13 amino acids. Trimming shortened V by 3 bases and J by 1 base, and 7 bases separated the two germline ends. CDR3 sequence reads: CASSSAGNTEAFF. The CDR3 nucleotides are TGTGCCAGCAGCTCCGCAGGGAACACTGAAGCTTTCTTT.

This clone was detected only a few times. The DNA for the CDR3 is TGTGCCAGCAGCAAAATAGGTGTACAGGGGAAAAGTCAGCCCCAGCATTTT. Protein product: CASSKIGVQGKSQPQHF. V and J are TRBV21-1 and TRBJ1-5; the table calls TRBD1, which could not be checked here. TRBV21-1 is an annotated pseudogene. The CDR3 sequence is 17 residues long.

The gene calls are TRBV5-4 and TRBJ2-1, with D tentatively TRBD2 (5 bases). Trimming shortened V by 4 bases and J by 1 base, and 12 bases separated the two germline ends. The CDR3 contains 15 residues. Germline loops: CDR1 SGHNT, CDR2 YYREEE (reference sequence). The CDR3 DNA is TGTGCCAGCAGCCCCGCAAGGAGGTCCTACAATGAGCAGTTCTTC. Protein: CASSPARRSYNEQFF.

The chain combines TRBV7-2 with TRBJ2-2; 9 bases agree with TRBD1. Germline loops: CDR1 SGHTA, CDR2 FQGNSA. The CDR3 consists of 15 residues. Trimming removed 5 bases from V and 7 bases from J; junction bases left unmatched: 8. As DNA, the CDR3 is TGTGCCAGCAGCCCCGGGGACAGGGTTGTCGGGGAGCTGTTTTTT. The encoded protein is CASSPGDRVVGELFF.

This chain joins TRBV7-9 and TRBJ1-5; tentative D call: TRBD1 (6 bases). Trimming pared 3 bases from V and 3 bases from J, leaving 9 bases between. The CDR3 is 14 amino acids. Germline CDR1 SEHNR, CDR2 FQNEAQ (reference sequence). The CDR3, as DNA: TGTGCCAGCAGCTTTGCGGGGGCCAATCAGCCCCAGCATTTT. As protein: CASSFAGANQPQHF.

This chain connects TRBV9 to TRBJ2-5; possible D gene TRBD2, 6 bases. Deletions cut 0 bases from V and 1 base from J, with 10 bases between. This CDR3 contains 15 residues. Germline assignment: CDR1 SGDLS and CDR2 YYNGEE. Written as DNA, the CDR3 is TGTGCCAGCAGCGTAGGAATGACTAGCCAAGAGACCCAGTACTTC. It codes for CASSVGMTSQETQYF.

This chain connects TRBV6-4 to TRBJ2-7, with D possibly matching TRBD1 (5 bases). This CDR3 is 12 amino acids long. Germline V gives CDR1 MRHNA, CDR2 SNTAGT. Trimming cost V 7 bases and J 7 bases, with 14 bases left between them. The CDR3 protein is CASNTQGKEQYV. DNA for the CDR3: TGTGCCAGCAATACTCAGGGCAAAGAGCAGTACGTC.

This chain uses TRBV10-2 with TRBJ2-2, with a tentative D call TRBD1 (5 bases). The CDR3 covers 15 residues. Germline CDR1 is WSHSY and CDR2 is SAAADI. The ends were cut back, 5 bases at V and 3 bases at J, with 13 bases in the middle. CDR3 loop: CASSSGFQDTGELFF. The CDR3, as DNA: TGCGCCAGCAGTTCAGGGTTTCAAGACACCGGGGAGCTGTTTTTT.

The chain has TRBV28 and TRBJ2-2; no clear D. V was pared by 3 bases and J by 1 base, with 9 bases between. CDR3 length equals 15 residues. Germline assignment: CDR1 MDHEN and CDR2 SYDVKM. CDR3 nucleotides: TGTGCCAGCAGTTTGCCGGTGATGAACACCGGGGAGCTGTTTTTT. Translating it yields CASSLPVMNTGELFF.

The chain is built from TRBV9 and TRBJ2-7; 8 bases line up with TRBD2. V was pared by 0 bases and J by 2 bases, with 13 bases of the junction left unmatched. The CDR3 is 18 amino acids. CDR1 is SGDLS, CDR2 YYNGEE, per germline. This chain's CDR3 is CASSVADWASGFAYEQYF. The CDR3 DNA reads as TGTGCCAGCAGCGTAGCTGATTGGGCTAGCGGGTTTGCCTACGAGCAGTACTTC.

The chain employs TRBV7-9 and TRBJ2-2; D unclear. Germline V lookup: CDR1 SEHNR, CDR2 FQNEAQ (reference sequence). V lost 1 base to trimming and J lost 3 bases, with 9 bases between them. The CDR3 loop spans 15 amino acids. The CDR3 reads CASSLGGSHTGELFF. CDR3 nucleotide sequence: TGTGCCAGCAGCTTAGGTGGCAGTCACACCGGGGAGCTGTTTTTT.

The chain recombines TRBV9 with TRBJ2-1; TRBD2 agrees at 15 bases. Trimming took 4 bases from V and 1 from J; bases not matched to a gene: 3. CDR1 SGDLS and CDR2 YYNGEE come from the germline V gene. The CDR3 is 17 amino acids. CDR3 amino acids: CASSTGTSGGSYNEQFF. As DNA, the CDR3 is TGTGCCAGCAGCACCGGGACTAGCGGGGGGTCCTACAATGAGCAGTTCTTC.

About this clone: An end of the junction does not agree with germline; a read error may underlie this. This chain joins TRBV5-1 and TRBJ1-4; D is perhaps TRBD1 (6 bases). The CDR3 spans 16 residues. Germline V gene lookup returns CDR1 SGHRS and CDR2 YFSETQ. CDR3 coding DNA: TGCGCCCGCAGCCTGGAGGGGGGGAGGCAGAATGAAAAACTGTTTTTT. The encoded protein is CARSLEGGRQNEKLFF.

The chain links TRBV9 to TRBJ1-6; 9 bases agree with TRBD1. Germline V gives CDR1 SGDLS, CDR2 YYNGEE. Trimming at V came to 4 bases and at J to 7 bases, leaving 9 bases not matched to a gene. The CDR3 has 16 amino acids. CDR3 bases: TGTGCCAGCAGCCCCTCGCTGACAGGGGGAAATTCACCCCTCCACTTT. This gives the protein CASSPSLTGGNSPLHF.

This sequence joins TRBV4-3 and TRBJ2-7; D perhaps matches TRBD1 (8 bases). Trimming pared 0 bases from V and 3 bases from J, leaving 18 bases between. Germline V lookup: CDR1 LGHNA, CDR2 YSLEER. The CDR3 is made up of 17 amino acids. The CDR3: CASSQDTGGGWIYEQYF. DNA for the CDR3: TGCGCCAGCAGCCAAGATACAGGGGGAGGGTGGATCTACGAGCAGTACTTC.